This TCR beta chain is from a study of spatial heterogeneity in lung cancer. Points from the study as a whole: Intratumoral expanded alpha and beta TCR counts were found to track tumor mutation counts.

Time point given: sample taken at primary tumor resection. Every molecule of TCR cDNA had its own unique molecular identifier. TCRdb independently ran MiXCR on the 5' RACE reads; one entry per CDR3 protein. Of 9,900 or so distinct CDR3 sequences in the sample, roughly an eighth are singletons; the top ten hold 8% to 11%. For this clonotype: Its cognate antigen is unknown.

Germline loops: CDR1 MNHEY, CDR2 SMNVEV (reference sequence). With V trimmed by 6 bases and J by 7 bases, 11 bases remained unmatched. The CDR3 totals 15 residues. The V gene is TRBV27, the J gene TRBJ2-1; the match to TRBD1 covers 8 bases. The receptor was isolated from a male donor with early-stage non-small cell lung cancer. The sample consisted of lung tumor tissue, taken at surgery. The CDR3 loop is CASRAGQGGINEQFF. The CDR3 bases are TGTGCCAGCAGAGCCGGACAGGGTGGTATTAATGAGCAGTTCTTC.